This record covers a single T cell receptor beta chain. Its antigen is unidentified. Generated by immunoSEQ multiplex PCR, the TCRdb table keeps only in-frame clones and is missing some. In the table there are 75,000 to 80,000 clones, about 82% of which are singletons. The data stem from a study of OX40 agonist ivuxolimab in advanced cancers. Study as a whole: The study treated patients with ivuxolimab, an agonistic anti-OX40 (CD134) antibody. Hepatocellular carcinoma, melanoma, renal cell or head and neck cancer was diagnosed in the dose-escalation patients. Three patients got partial responses; one had hepatocellular carcinoma and two had cutaneous melanoma.

Study-level results: CD4+ and CD8+ blood T cells expanded clonally by week 6 at 0.1 to 3.0 mg/kg.

This CDR3 comprises 14 residues. With 4 bases removed from V and 5 bases from J, the gap between germline ends came to 14 bases. Germline loops: CDR1 MNHGY, CDR2 SVAAGI. The V gene is TRBV6-9, the J gene TRBJ2-5; D is uncertain. The sample in question was CD4+ or CD8+ T cells sorted from blood, obtained in a trial of the OX40 agonist ivuxolimab. The sequence was collected from an adult with an advanced solid tumor such as melanoma, head and neck, liver or kidney cancer. The DNA for the CDR3 is TGTGCCAGCAGTTTACAGAGGCCCGGGGAGACCCAGTACTTC. Translation gives CASSLQRPGETQYF.